Below are 30 T cell receptor beta chains sequenced from a single sample in a study of cytomegalovirus exposure and HLA in healthy donors. The method was immunoSEQ multiplex PCR; TCRdb's version includes in-frame clones alone and lacks a portion of them. This sample has under 200,000 clones, with around 90% found just once. The sample taken for sequencing was PBMCs. Every receptor here comes from a woman under 30 in good health and CMV-seropositive.

V usage is TRBV28 and J usage is TRBJ2-5, with no clear D. Between the trimmed V and J ends, which lost 6 bases and 1 base, there was a span of 12 bases. The CDR3 runs to 14 residues. In germline, CDR1 is MDHEN, CDR2 SYDVKM. The CDR3 DNA reads as TGTGCCAGCAGCACCGGCAGGTTCCAAGAGACCCAGTACTTC. This gives the protein CASSTGRFQETQYF.

This clone has a single count. The chain combines TRBV4-1 with TRBJ1-4; the D gene is possibly TRBD1 (5 bases). This CDR3 spans 15 amino acids. Per germline, CDR1 MGHRA and CDR2 YSYEKL. Trimming removed 1 base at V and 5 bases at J, with 11 bases between. The DNA of the CDR3 is TGCGCCAGCAGCCAAGTTCCGGGACTAAATGAAAAACTGTTTTTT. It yields the protein CASSQVPGLNEKLFF.

The rearrangement joins TRBV4-2 to TRBJ2-3, with 10 bases identical to TRBD2. V was clipped by 0 bases and J by 4 bases; unmatched bases: 13. This CDR3 has 19 amino acids. The germline V gene encodes CDR1 LGHNA and CDR2 YNFKEQ. The CDR3 nucleotides are TGTGCCAGCAGCCAAGAGGGAGCTTCTAGCGGGAGTTGGGCAGATACGCAGTATTTT. This encodes CASSQEGASSGSWADTQYF.

The chain joins TRBV10-3 to TRBJ1-2; perhaps TRBD1 as D (5 bases). The germline V and J ends were trimmed by 0 bases and 5 bases, with 7 bases remaining between them. Germline V gene lookup returns CDR1 ENHRY and CDR2 SYGVKD. CDR3 size: 13 residues. The CDR3 bases are TGTGCCATCAGTGAGTCGACAGATTATGGCTACACCTTC. Protein: CAISESTDYGYTF.

The J gene is TRBJ2-3, the V gene TRBV4-1, with TRBD2 as a possible D gene (5 bases). This CDR3 is 14 amino acids long. Looked up from germline, CDR1 is MGHRA and CDR2 is YSYEKL. V lost 5 bases, J lost 11 bases, and 20 bases lay in between. The CDR3 DNA sequence: TGCGCCAGCAGCTCTCCGGGATCGAAGCCCAGGCAGTATTTT. The encoded protein is CASSSPGSKPRQYF.

The genes are TRBV7-8 and TRBJ2-5; TRBD1 aligns across 8 bases. Germline assignment: CDR1 SGHVS and CDR2 FQNEAQ. This CDR3 spans 19 amino acids. Trimming removed 2 bases from V and 2 bases from J; junction bases left unmatched: 16. The CDR3 coding sequence is TGTGCCAGCAGCTTAAGGGTCGGGACAGGTTTGGTCCGGCAAGAGACCCAGTACTTC. It specifies CASSLRVGTGLVRQETQYF.

Concerning this clone: Other DNA sequences in this specimen translate into the identical CDR3. V gene TRBV5-4 combines with J gene TRBJ1-3; D remains unclear. Germline V gives CDR1 SGHNT, CDR2 YYREEE (reference sequence). V lost 1 base, J lost 0 bases, and 8 bases lay in between. The length of the CDR3 is 15 residues. The CDR3: CASSLSASSGNTIYF. CDR3 DNA sequence: TGTGCCAGCAGCTTGAGTGCGAGCTCTGGAAACACCATATATTTT.

The chain has TRBV19 and TRBJ1-3, with TRBD1 matching over 9 bases. This CDR3 spans 17 amino acids. Trimming took 5 bases from V and 4 from J; bases not matched to a gene: 12. Germline CDR1 LNHDA, CDR2 SQIVND (reference sequence). Here the CDR3 reads CASSLPGQGFGGNTIYF. CDR3 DNA: TGTGCCAGTAGTTTACCGGGACAGGGCTTTGGCGGAAACACCATATATTTT. Full variable domain (outside the CDR3, taken from reference TRBV19 and TRBJ1-3): DGGITQSPKYLFRKEGQNVTLSCEQNLNHDAMYWYRQDPGQGLRLIYYSQIVNDFQKGDIAEGYSVSREKKESFPLTVTSAQKNPTAFYLCASSLPGQGFGGNTIYFGEGSWLTVV.

The genes are TRBV5-1 and TRBJ1-1, with a possible D match to TRBD1 (5 bases). With 4 bases removed from V and 1 base from J, the gap between germline ends came to 14 bases. The CDR3 has 15 amino acids. Germline values: CDR1 SGHRS, CDR2 YFSETQ. The CDR3 loop reads CASSVPQVPNTEAFF. The CDR3 nucleotides are TGCGCCAGCAGCGTACCACAGGTGCCGAACACTGAAGCTTTCTTT.

The gene calls are TRBV5-4 and TRBJ1-2; 7 nucleotides align to TRBD1. Germline V gene sequence: CDR1 SGHNT, CDR2 YYREEE (reference sequence). After removal of 1 base from V and 5 bases from J, the junction contained 2 bases not matched to a gene. This CDR3 has 13 amino acids. Here the CDR3 DNA reads TGTGCCAGCAGCTTGAGACAGGGTTATGGCTACACCTTC. Translated, it gives CASSLRQGYGYTF.

This chain joins TRBV15 and TRBJ2-3; 8 nucleotides align to TRBD1. Germline CDR1 reads LNHNV; CDR2 reads YYDKDF (reference sequence). V was clipped by 1 base and J by 0 bases; unmatched bases: 15. This CDR3 spans 20 amino acids. DNA of the CDR3: TGTGCCACCAGCAGAGGCTTCGCGGGACAGGCACTGTATAGCACAGATACGCAGTATTTT. It encodes CATSRGFAGQALYSTDTQYF.

This clone showed up just once. This chain joins TRBV4-1 and TRBJ1-1; 7 bases align to TRBD1. This CDR3 contains 13 residues. The V and J ends lost 6 bases and 3 bases, in that order; junction bases with no gene match: 4. Germline V gene lookup returns CDR1 MGHRA and CDR2 YSYEKL. CDR3 nucleotides: TGCGCCAGCAGGTTTACAGGGGACACTGAAGCTTTCTTT. This codes for CASRFTGDTEAFF.

This clone occurred a few times. The J gene is TRBJ1-4, the V gene TRBV18, with 9 positions matching TRBD1. The ends lost 5 bases at V and 0 bases at J; junction bases unmatched: 4. The germline gives CDR1 KGHSH, CDR2 LQKENI. This CDR3 contains 16 residues. CDR3 coding DNA: TGTGCCAGCTCAACGACAGGGGGGACAACTAATGAAAAACTGTTTTTT. It translates to CASSTTGGTTNEKLFF.

The genes are TRBV9 and TRBJ2-1; 16 bases are a match to TRBD2. CDR3 size: 17 residues. V gave up 3 bases and J gave up 8 bases; unmatched junction bases: 8. Germline V CDR1 and CDR2: SGDLS, YYNGEE. The CDR3 coding sequence is TGTGCCAGCAGCGGCGGGACTAGCGGGAGGGCTGTCGATGAGCAGTTCTTC. Translating it yields CASSGGTSGRAVDEQFF.

J is TRBJ1-6 and V is TRBV5-4; tentatively, D is TRBD1 (5 bases). CDR1 and CDR2 (germline): SGHNT, YYREEE (reference sequence). The V end lost 5 bases, the J end lost 6 bases, and 18 bases lay between the germline ends. This CDR3 is built from 16 residues. This CDR3 reads CASRSTQDLLNSPLHF. For the CDR3, the DNA is TGTGCCAGCAGAAGTACACAGGATCTACTTAATTCACCCCTCCACTTT.

V gene TRBV7-9 combines with J gene TRBJ1-3, with D perhaps TRBD1 (6 bases). V dropped 6 bases and J dropped 3 bases, with 12 bases sitting between them. The length of the CDR3 is 14 residues. Germline V gene data show CDR1 as SEHNR and CDR2 as FQNEAQ (reference sequence). In nucleotides, the CDR3 is TGTGCCAGCAGTCCAGGGGTTATTGGAAACACCATATATTTT. Translated, it gives CASSPGVIGNTIYF.

The V call is TRBV10-1, the J call TRBJ2-7; 9 bases are shared with TRBD1. This CDR3 is 14 amino acids long. Germline trimming cut 2 bases from V and 6 bases from J; bases unmatched to any gene: 5. Germline lookup yields CDR1 WNHNN and CDR2 SYGVQD (reference sequence). The DNA for the CDR3 is TGCGCCAGCAGTGAGACAGGGGGCTGGGCCGAGCAGTACTTC. Amino acid sequence: CASSETGGWAEQYF.

This clone was seen more than once but under ten times. The gene calls are TRBV11-2 and TRBJ2-7; possible D gene TRBD1, 6 bases. This CDR3 comprises 12 residues. Between the trimmed V and J ends, which lost 4 bases and 3 bases, there was a span of 7 bases. Germline V gene data show CDR1 as SGHAT and CDR2 as FQNNGV. The CDR3 region is CASSSDSYEQYF. DNA of the CDR3: TGTGCCAGCAGCTCGGACAGCTACGAGCAGTACTTC.

The DNA for the CDR3 is TGTGCCAGCAGCACCCCGGGGACTAGAACCTACGAGCAGTACTTC. Protein: CASSTPGTRTYEQYF. The chain links TRBV28 to TRBJ2-7; 8 bases are a match to TRBD2. The CDR3 is 15 residues long. The trim removed 6 bases at V and 2 bases at J, leaving 9 bases unmatched. From germline, CDR1 is MDHEN and CDR2 SYDVKM.

The chain combines TRBV6-5 with TRBJ1-2; tentatively, D is TRBD1 (6 bases). Between the trimmed V and J ends, which lost 9 bases and 7 bases, there was a span of 18 bases. The length of the CDR3 is 13 residues. Per germline, CDR1 MNHEY and CDR2 SVGAGI. CDR3 residues: CASRGGRGFGYTF. For the CDR3, the DNA is TGTGCCAGTAGGGGGGGTAGAGGGTTTGGCTACACCTTC.

The chain has TRBV7-3 and TRBJ2-2; D is perhaps TRBD1 (5 bases). Germline CDR1 and CDR2: SGHTA and FQGTGA. This CDR3 region has 14 residues. V was pared by 4 bases and J by 4 bases, with 10 bases between. CDR3 protein: CASSSGHITGELFF. The CDR3 coding sequence is TGTGCCAGCAGCTCAGGACACATCACCGGGGAGCTGTTTTTT.

The V gene is TRBV9, the J gene TRBJ2-7, with 13 bases aligning to TRBD2. V trimming: 2 bases; J trimming: 5 bases; junction bases outside the gene matches: 4. Germline V CDR1 and CDR2: SGDLS, YYNGEE. This CDR3 has 15 residues. The CDR3 spells CASSVGLAGVDEQYF. In DNA, the CDR3 is TGTGCCAGCAGCGTCGGACTAGCGGGAGTCGACGAGCAGTACTTC.

V usage is TRBV29-1 and J usage is TRBJ1-2; unclear D gene. Per the germline V gene, CDR1 is SQVTM and CDR2 is ANQGSEA. The CDR3 is 15 amino acids. With 3 bases removed from V and 2 bases from J, the gap between germline ends came to 16 bases. DNA of the CDR3: TGCAGCGTTGATTTATCGAGGGATTCGAACTATGGCTACACCTTC. Its protein product is CSVDLSRDSNYGYTF.

This chain links TRBV11-3 with TRBJ2-1; D unresolved. The CDR3 consists of 13 residues. Trimming removed 4 bases at V and 8 bases at J, with 12 bases between. Germline assignment: CDR1 SGHNT and CDR2 YENEEA. In DNA, the CDR3 is TGTGCCAGCAGCTCAACCCGTACGGATGAGCAGTTCTTC. This translates into CASSSTRTDEQFF.

This clone occurred once. The gene calls are TRBV4-3 and TRBJ2-2; D possibly corresponds to TRBD2 (5 bases). Germline CDR1 and CDR2: LGHNA and YSLEER. CDR3 size: 16 residues. V dropped 1 base and J dropped 3 bases, with 12 bases sitting between them. This CDR3 reads CASSQARSRDTGELFF. The CDR3 DNA is TGCGCCAGCAGCCAAGCTCGATCGAGGGACACCGGGGAGCTGTTTTTT.

This chain connects TRBV29-1 to TRBJ2-5; no firm D call. This CDR3 spans 11 amino acids. Germline V gene sequence: CDR1 SQVTM, CDR2 ANQGSEA. The V end lost 6 bases, the J end lost 4 bases, and 9 bases lay between the germline ends. The CDR3 bases are TGCAGCGTCTCCTTGAGAGAGACCCAGTACTTC. It codes for CSVSLRETQYF.

V usage is TRBV19 and J usage is TRBJ2-3; D might be TRBD1 (5 bases). This CDR3 is 15 amino acids long. Trimming stripped 5 bases from V and 4 bases from J, with 16 bases between. The germline CDR1 and CDR2 sequences are LNHDA and SQIVND (reference sequence). CDR3 coding DNA: TGTGCCAGTAGTCGATGGGGCAGGGCAGCAGATACGCAGTATTTT. It codes for CASSRWGRAADTQYF.

This clone showed up just once. The V gene is TRBV7-9, the J gene TRBJ2-2, with 9 bases matching TRBD2. With V trimmed by 2 bases and J by 3 bases, 4 bases remained unmatched. This CDR3 is 16 amino acids long. From germline, CDR1 is SEHNR and CDR2 FQNEAQ (reference sequence). The CDR3 DNA reads TGTGCCAGCAGCTTAAGCGGGGGGCGCGACACCGGGGAGCTGTTTTTT. Residues: CASSLSGGRDTGELFF.

The J gene is TRBJ2-3, the V gene TRBV4-3; TRBD2 matches 12 bases. The CDR3 contains 16 residues. Unmatched junction bases numbered 4, after V lost 4 bases and J lost 2 bases. Germline V lookup: CDR1 LGHNA, CDR2 YSLEER. The CDR3 sequence is CASSPSGRAVTDTQYF. CDR3 coding DNA: TGCGCCAGCAGCCCTAGCGGGAGGGCCGTCACAGATACGCAGTATTTT.

The gene calls are TRBV7-2 and TRBJ1-2; D possibly corresponds to TRBD1 (5 bases). Deletions cut 5 bases from V and 7 bases from J, with 20 bases between. The germline V gene has CDR1 SGHTA and CDR2 FQGNSA. CDR3 length: 15 amino acids. CDR3 coding DNA: TGTGCCAGCAGCCCCCGCGGAGGGACCACCGGTGGCTACACCTTC. Its translation: CASSPRGGTTGGYTF. Full variable domain (missing parts from reference TRBV7-2 and TRBJ1-2): GAGVSQSPSNKVTEKGKDVELRCDPISGHTALYWYRQSLGQGLEFLIYFQGNSAPDKSGLPSDRFSAERTGGSVSTLTIQRTQQEDSAVYLCASSPRGGTTGGYTFGSGTRLTVV.